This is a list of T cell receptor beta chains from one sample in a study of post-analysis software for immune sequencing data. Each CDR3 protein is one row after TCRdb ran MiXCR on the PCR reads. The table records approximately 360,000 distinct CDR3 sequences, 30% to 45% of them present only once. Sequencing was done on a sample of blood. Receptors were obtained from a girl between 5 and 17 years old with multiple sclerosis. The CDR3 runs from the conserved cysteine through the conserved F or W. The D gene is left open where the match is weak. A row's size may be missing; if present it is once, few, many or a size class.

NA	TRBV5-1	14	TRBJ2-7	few	CASSLTGQRYEQYF	TGCGCCAGCAGCTTGACAGGCCAGCGCTACGAGCAGTACTTC
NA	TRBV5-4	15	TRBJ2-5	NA	CASSVASSSRETQYF	TGTGCCAGCAGCGTGGCTAGCTCCTCCCGAGAGACCCAGTACTTC
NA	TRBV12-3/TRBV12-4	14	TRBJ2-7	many	CASSSGATPYEQYF	TGTGCCAGCAGCTCCGGGGCAACACCCTACGAGCAGTACTTC
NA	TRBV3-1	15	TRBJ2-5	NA	CASSQAGANQETQYF	TGTGCCAGCAGCCAAGCAGGGGCGAACCAAGAGACCCAGTACTTC
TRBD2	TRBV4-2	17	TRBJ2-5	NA	CASSQDLASGAQETQYF	TGTGCCAGCAGCCAAGATCTGGCTAGCGGGGCTCAAGAGACCCAGTACTTC
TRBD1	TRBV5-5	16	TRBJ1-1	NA	CASSTSRGQGWPEAFF	TGTGCCAGCAGCACTAGCCGAGGACAGGGGTGGCCTGAAGCTTTCTTT
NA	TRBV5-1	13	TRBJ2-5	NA	CASSGDVQETQYF	TGCGCCAGCAGCGGGGACGTACAAGAGACCCAGTACTTC
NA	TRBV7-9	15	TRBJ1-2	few	CASSLTQGNNYGYTF	TGTGCCAGCAGCTTGACACAGGGTAACAACTATGGCTACACCTTC
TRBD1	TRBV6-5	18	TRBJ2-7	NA	CASRLDLWTGTSRCEQYF	TGTGCCAGCAGACTCGACCTATGGACAGGGACGTCGAGGTGCGAGCAGTACTTC
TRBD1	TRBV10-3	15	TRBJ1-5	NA	CAISEAGGSNQPQHF	TGTGCCATCAGTGAGGCAGGGGGAAGCAATCAGCCCCAGCATTTT
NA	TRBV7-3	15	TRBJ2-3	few	CASSLSGHIVDTQYF	TGTGCCAGCAGCTTATCCGGACACATTGTAGATACGCAGTATTTT
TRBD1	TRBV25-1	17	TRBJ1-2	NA	CASSEYPTTGLNYGYTF	TGTGCCAGCAGTGAATACCCAACGACAGGGTTAAACTATGGCTACACCTTC
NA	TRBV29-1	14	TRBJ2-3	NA	CSLNGGADTDTQYF	TGCAGCTTGAATGGAGGGGCTGACACAGATACGCAGTATTTT
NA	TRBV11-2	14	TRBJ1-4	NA	CASSLGLSGEKLFF	TGTGCCAGCAGCTTGGGGCTGTCAGGTGAAAAACTGTTTTTT
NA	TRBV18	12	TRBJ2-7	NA	CASSPQVSEQYF	TGTGCCAGCTCACCTCAGGTATCCGAGCAGTACTTC
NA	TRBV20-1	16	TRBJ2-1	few	CSARWPTSSSYNEQFF	TGCAGTGCCAGGTGGCCGACGTCGAGCTCCTACAATGAGCAGTTCTTC
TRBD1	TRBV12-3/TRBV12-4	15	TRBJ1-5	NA	CASRRDSSSNQPQHF	TGTGCCAGCAGACGGGACAGTTCTAGCAATCAGCCCCAGCATTTT
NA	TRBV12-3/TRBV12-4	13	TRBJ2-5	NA	CASSDGYQETQYF	TGTGCCAGCAGCGACGGGTACCAAGAGACCCAGTACTTC
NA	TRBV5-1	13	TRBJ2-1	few	CASSLALDNEQFF	TGCGCCAGCAGCTTAGCACTAGACAATGAGCAGTTCTTC
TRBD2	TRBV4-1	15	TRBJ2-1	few	CASSPSGVTYNEQFF	TGCGCCAGCAGCCCAAGCGGGGTTACCTACAATGAGCAGTTCTTC
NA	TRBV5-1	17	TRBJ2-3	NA	CASSLGLVGGLADTQYF	TGCGCCAGCAGCTTGGGACTGGTTGGGGGCCTGGCAGATACGCAGTATTTT
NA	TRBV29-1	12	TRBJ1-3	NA	CSVLGPGNTIYF	TGCAGCGTCCTGGGACCGGGAAACACCATATATTTT
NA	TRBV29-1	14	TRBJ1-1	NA	CSVVQDLVITEAFF	TGCAGCGTTGTCCAGGACCTAGTGATCACTGAAGCTTTCTTT
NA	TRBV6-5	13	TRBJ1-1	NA	CASSYLGGTEAFF	TGTGCCAGCAGTTACCTAGGGGGCACTGAAGCTTTCTTT
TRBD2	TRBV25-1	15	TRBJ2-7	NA	CASSVGGGSSYEQYF	TGTGCCAGCAGTGTGGGCGGGGGGAGCTCCTACGAGCAGTACTTC
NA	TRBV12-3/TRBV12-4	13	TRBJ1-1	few	CASSLFERAEAFF	TGTGCCAGCAGTTTATTCGAGAGAGCTGAAGCTTTCTTT
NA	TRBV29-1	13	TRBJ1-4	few	CSVTLGQNEKLFF	TGCAGCGTCACATTGGGTCAGAATGAAAAACTGTTTTTT
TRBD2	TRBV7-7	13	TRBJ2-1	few	CASSTGLVGEQFF	TGTGCTAGCAGCACGGGACTAGTGGGTGAGCAGTTCTTC
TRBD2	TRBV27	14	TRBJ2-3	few	CASSSGTRTDTQYF	TGTGCCAGCAGTTCAGGGACTAGGACAGATACGCAGTATTTT
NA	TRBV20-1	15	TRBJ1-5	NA	CSARDRAVSNQPQHF	TGCAGTGCTAGAGATAGGGCGGTTAGCAATCAGCCCCAGCATTTT
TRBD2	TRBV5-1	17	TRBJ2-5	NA	CASSPGRAGVISETQYF	TGCGCCAGCAGCCCGGGACGAGCGGGGGTCATCTCAGAGACCCAGTACTTC
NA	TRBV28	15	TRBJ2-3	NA	CASSLPGPVRDTQYF	TGTGCCAGCAGTCTACCGGGACCAGTCAGAGATACGCAGTATTTT
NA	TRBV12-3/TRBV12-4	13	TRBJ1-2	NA	CASSRTLVYGYTF	TGTGCCAGCAGCCGGACGCTCGTCTATGGCTACACCTTC
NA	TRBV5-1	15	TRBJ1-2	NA	CASSLETDSFYGYTF	TGCGCCAGCAGCTTGGAGACAGATTCCTTCTATGGCTACACCTTC
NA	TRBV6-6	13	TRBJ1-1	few	CASSGQKDTEAFF	TGTGCCAGCAGCGGACAGAAGGACACTGAAGCTTTCTTT
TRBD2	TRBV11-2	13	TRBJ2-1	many	CASSITSGEIQFF	TGTGCCAGCAGCATCACTAGCGGGGAGATCCAGTTCTTC
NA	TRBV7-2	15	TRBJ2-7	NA	CASASGGQILYEQYF	TGTGCCAGCGCCTCCGGGGGGCAGATACTATACGAGCAGTACTTC
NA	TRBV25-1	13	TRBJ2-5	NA	CATGDTIQETQYF	TGTGCCACCGGGGACACGATCCAAGAGACCCAGTACTTC
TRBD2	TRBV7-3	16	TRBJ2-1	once	CASSLWSGGNYNEQFF	TGTGCCAGCAGCTTATGGAGCGGGGGGAACTACAATGAGCAGTTCTTC
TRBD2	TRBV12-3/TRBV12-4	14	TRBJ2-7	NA	CASSFSGAVYEQYF	TGTGCCAGCAGTTTTAGCGGGGCAGTCTACGAGCAGTACTTC
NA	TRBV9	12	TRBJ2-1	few	CASSGFGDEQFF	TGTGCCAGCAGCGGATTCGGGGATGAGCAGTTCTTC
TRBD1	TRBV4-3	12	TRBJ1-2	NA	CASRGTGRGYTF	TGCGCCAGCCGGGGGACAGGTCGTGGCTACACCTTC
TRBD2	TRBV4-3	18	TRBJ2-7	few	CASSQDPWGGMSSYEQYF	TGCGCCAGCAGCCAAGATCCCTGGGGGGGAATGAGCTCCTACGAGCAGTACTTC
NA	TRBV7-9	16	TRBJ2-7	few	CASSGRPGRSSYEQYF	TGTGCCAGCAGCGGACGACCGGGACGGTCGTCCTACGAGCAGTACTTT
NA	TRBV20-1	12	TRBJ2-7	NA	CSAPGGYYEQYF	TGCAGTGCTCCAGGGGGGTACTACGAGCAGTACTTC
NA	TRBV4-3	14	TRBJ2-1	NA	CASSQDPPYNEQFF	TGCGCCAGCAGCCAAGATCCACCTTACAATGAGCAGTTCTTC
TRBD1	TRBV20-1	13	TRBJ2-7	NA	CSASAQGDDEQYF	TGCAGTGCTAGCGCACAGGGGGATGACGAGCAGTACTTC
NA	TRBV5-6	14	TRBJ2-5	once	CASSLAGTEETQYF	TGTGCCAGCAGCTTAGCCGGGACGGAAGAGACCCAGTACTTC
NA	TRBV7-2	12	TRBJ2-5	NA	CASSSPPNEQYF	TGTGCCAGCAGCTCCCCCCCCAATGAGCAGTACTTC
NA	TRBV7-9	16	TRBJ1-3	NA	CASSREGLPPGNTIYF	TGTGCCAGCAGCCGAGAGGGACTGCCGCCTGGAAACACCATATATTTT
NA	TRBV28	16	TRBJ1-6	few	CASSLSRPLRAPMSHF	TGTGCCAGCAGTTTATCCCGCCCTCTCAGGGCCCCGATGAGCCACTTT
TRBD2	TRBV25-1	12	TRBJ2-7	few	CATNAGGNEQYF	TGTGCCACCAATGCGGGGGGGAACGAGCAGTACTTC